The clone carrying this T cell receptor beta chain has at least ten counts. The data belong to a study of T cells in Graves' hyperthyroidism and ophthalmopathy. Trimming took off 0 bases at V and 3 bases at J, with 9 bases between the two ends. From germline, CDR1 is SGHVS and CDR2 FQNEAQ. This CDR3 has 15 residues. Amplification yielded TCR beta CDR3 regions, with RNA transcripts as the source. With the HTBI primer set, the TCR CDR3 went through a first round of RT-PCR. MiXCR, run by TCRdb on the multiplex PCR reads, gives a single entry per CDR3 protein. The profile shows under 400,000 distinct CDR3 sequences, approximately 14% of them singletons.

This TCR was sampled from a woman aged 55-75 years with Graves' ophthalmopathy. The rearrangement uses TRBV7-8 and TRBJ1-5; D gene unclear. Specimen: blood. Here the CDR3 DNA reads TGTGCCAGCAGCTTAGCGGGTTTGGACAATCAGCCCCAGCATTTT. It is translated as CASSLAGLDNQPQHF.